This entry lists 17 T cell receptor beta chains sequenced from one sample in a study of CD8+CD57+ T cells in acquired aplastic anemia (dated by TCRdb to between 2017 and 2018). The listed sequencing device is Illumina HiSeq 2000. TCR beta VDJ combination and CDR3 sequence profiling used genomic DNA as the template. The raw public reads went through TCRdb reprocessing: fastp at Q25, MiXCR clone calling, in-frame beta chains kept. Records with the same CDR3 protein are collapsed into one entry carrying the most frequent genes and DNA. This sample gives 200,000 to 250,000 distinct CDR3 sequences in total; approximately 35% of them show up just once. The top ten hold 1.1% of the sample. The sequencing input was sorted CD4+, CD8+, or CD8+CD57+ T cells (not recorded which) from PBMCs. All receptors come from a human donor in good health, serving as a control.

The chain uses TRBV11-2 and TRBJ1-2; D may be TRBD1 (6 bases). The V gene's germline CDR1 is SGHAT and CDR2 FQNNGV. The CDR3 runs to 18 residues. Trimming pared 2 bases from V and 4 bases from J, leaving 23 bases between. The CDR3 nucleotides read TGTGCCAGCAGCTTACTTATGGCTGGACAGCGAAATTTCTATGGCTACACCTTC. It specifies CASSLLMAGQRNFYGYTF. The full variable domain, completed using reference TRBV11-2 and TRBJ1-2, is EAGVAQSPRYKIIEKRQSVAFWCNPISGHATLYWYQQILGQGPKLLIQFQNNGVVDDSQLPKDRFSAERLKGVDSTLKIQPAKLEDSAVYLCASSLLMAGQRNFYGYTFGSGTRLTVV.

This clonotype has at least ten counts. The chain links TRBV7-8 to TRBJ1-6; D is unresolved. Germline V gene data show CDR1 as SGHVS and CDR2 as FQNEAQ. This CDR3 comprises 14 residues. The ends were cut back, 3 bases at V and 5 bases at J, with 8 bases in the middle. DNA for the CDR3: TGTGCCAGCAGCTTGGCCGGACATAATTCACCCCTCCACTTT. Protein product: CASSLAGHNSPLHF.

The chain is built from TRBV2 and TRBJ1-2; 11 nucleotides line up with TRBD1. There are 14 residues in the CDR3. After removal of 7 bases from V and 7 bases from J, the junction contained 8 bases not matched to a gene. Germline-derived CDR1 and CDR2 are SNHLY and FYNNEI. The CDR3 DNA follows: TGTGCCAGCACCTTTGGACAGGGGGCGGTTGGCTACACCTTC. This encodes CASTFGQGAVGYTF.

In its sample, this clonotype was seen many times. The chain recombines TRBV10-3 with TRBJ2-2, with TRBD2 identical over 14 bases. The CDR3 consists of 14 residues. Trimming at V came to 6 bases and at J to 11 bases, leaving 5 bases not matched to a gene. Per the germline V gene, CDR1 is ENHRY and CDR2 is SYGVKD. DNA of the CDR3: TGTGCCATCAGGACTAGCGGGGGGGCGAGTGAGCTGTTTTTT. Amino acid sequence: CAIRTSGGASELFF.

As DNA, the CDR3 is TGTGCCAGCAGCCAAAGGTTAGGCGAAGAGAACCTTTTCTATGGCTACACCTTC. This encodes CASSQRLGEENLFYGYTF. The chain has TRBV4-2 and TRBJ1-2; no clear D gene. V was shortened by 2 bases and J by 4 bases, with 23 bases between the two germline ends. The CDR3 runs to 18 residues. CDR1 is LGHNA and CDR2 is YNFKEQ in the germline V gene.

The chain joins TRBV7-3 to TRBJ2-3, with D perhaps assigned TRBD1 or TRBD2 (5 bases each). Germline CDR1 and CDR2: SGHTA and FQGTGA. This CDR3 has 10 amino acids. Trimming left V 5 bases short and J 8 bases short, with 5 bases between. The CDR3 DNA is TGTGCCAGCAGCGGGGGTACGCAGTATTTT. It translates to CASSGGTQYF.

This clonotype was seen a handful of times. A read error is possible here, since a much larger clone lies one base away. The V and J genes are TRBV12-3 or TRBV12-4 and TRBJ1-6; 9 bases are shared with TRBD1. The CDR3 contains 15 residues. With 6 bases clipped from V and 9 bases from J, the junction kept 9 bases outside the gene matches. The CDR3 DNA reads as TGTGCCAGCAGCTCACAGGGGGCAGGAAGTTCACCCCTCCACTTT. It encodes CASSSQGAGSSPLHF.

Many counts were recorded for this clonotype. The V and J genes are TRBV7-9 and TRBJ1-1, with D maybe TRBD1 (6 bases). The V end was cut by 7 bases, the J end by 10 bases, with 16 bases between. The germline CDR1 and CDR2 sequences are SEHNR and FQNEAQ (reference sequence). The CDR3 spans 12 residues. The CDR3 sequence: CASTPLGGTAFF. The CDR3 coding sequence is TGTGCCAGCACCCCCTTGGGGGGCACAGCTTTCTTT.

This clonotype has only a few counts. This rearrangement joins TRBV2 to TRBJ1-2; 7 bases are shared with TRBD1. The length of the CDR3 is 14 residues. Looked up from germline, CDR1 is SNHLY and CDR2 is FYNNEI. Trimming at V came to 5 bases and at J to 6 bases, leaving 9 bases not matched to a gene. CDR3 DNA sequence: TGTGCCAGCAGTTCGTACAGGGGAGTGAATGGCTACACCTTC. Amino acids: CASSSYRGVNGYTF.

CDR3 residues: CASSFAGSGRSGELFF. Here the CDR3 DNA reads TGTGCCAGCAGCTTCGCCGGAAGCGGGAGATCCGGGGAGCTGTTTTTT. V gene TRBV7-3 combines with J gene TRBJ2-2, with 8 bases aligning to TRBD2. The CDR3 spans 16 residues. Germline lookup yields CDR1 SGHTA and CDR2 FQGTGA. V gave up 3 bases and J gave up 6 bases; unmatched junction bases: 9.

The V gene is TRBV7-3, the J gene TRBJ2-7; 7 bases are shared with TRBD1. The V gene's germline CDR1 is SGHTA and CDR2 FQGTGA. The CDR3 is 15 amino acids. The V gene end was trimmed by 5 bases and the J gene end by 2 bases; junction bases not matched to a gene: 9. CDR3 in DNA: TGTGCCAGCAGCCAAGGTCGGGACAGAGCCTACGAGCAGTACTTC. This gives the protein CASSQGRDRAYEQYF.

The chain's CDR3 is CASSGTGKETQYF. The CDR3 nucleotides read TGTGCCAGCAGTGGGACAGGGAAAGAGACCCAGTACTTC. The chain links TRBV6-1 to TRBJ2-5, with TRBD1 matching over 8 bases. The CDR3 is 13 amino acids. V dropped 4 bases and J dropped 3; count of bases not matched to a gene: 1. Germline V gene sequence: CDR1 MNHNS, CDR2 SASEGT.

The CDR3 loop reads CSAPGTSGEQYF. For the CDR3, the DNA is TGCAGTGCCCCCGGGACTAGCGGCGAGCAGTACTTC. The V and J genes are TRBV20-1 and TRBJ2-7, with 11 bases fitting TRBD2. Germline trimming cut 6 bases from V and 6 bases from J; bases unmatched to any gene: 4. This CDR3 is built from 12 residues. Germline V gives CDR1 DFQATT, CDR2 SNEGSKA (reference sequence).

The J gene is TRBJ1-5, the V gene TRBV12-5; no clear D. This CDR3 contains 13 residues. V dropped 6 bases and J dropped 4 bases, with 10 bases sitting between them. The germline V gene has CDR1 LGHNT and CDR2 FRNRAP. CDR3 nucleotide sequence: TGTGCTAGTGGCCTCTCCCTAAATCAGCCCCAGCATTTT. It encodes CASGLSLNQPQHF.

Ten or more counts support this clonotype. The gene calls are TRBV19 and TRBJ1-1; D possibly corresponds to TRBD1 (5 bases). Trimming removed 2 bases at V and 5 bases at J, with 9 bases between. Per the germline V gene, CDR1 is LNHDA and CDR2 is SQIVND (reference sequence). The CDR3 is 13 amino acids. CDR3 region: CASSIQGQTEAFF. The CDR3, as DNA: TGTGCCAGTAGTATACAGGGTCAGACTGAAGCTTTCTTT.

This clonotype was observed many times. The chain carries TRBV5-1 and TRBJ2-3; no clear D gene. CDR3 size: 14 residues. Germline V gives CDR1 SGHRS, CDR2 YFSETQ. V shed 2 bases and J shed 3 bases, with 10 bases lying between them. The CDR3 nucleotides read TGCGCCAGCAGCTTCGATCTCCCGACAGATACGCAGTATTTT. Amino acids: CASSFDLPTDTQYF. Full variable domain (missing parts from reference TRBV5-1 and TRBJ2-3): KAGVTQTPRYLIKTRGQQVTLSCSPISGHRSVSWYQQTPGQGLQFLFEYFSETQRNKGNFPGRFSGRQFSNSRSEMNVSTLELGDSALYLCASSFDLPTDTQYFGPGTRLTVL.

A remark on this clonotype: A much larger clonotype is one base distant, so this may be a read error. Here the CDR3 DNA reads TGTGCCAGCAGTGCGACAGGGTCGGTGACCCAGTACTTC. Translating gives CASSATGSVTQYF. The chain has TRBV25-1 and TRBJ2-5; 7 bases align to TRBD1. Trimming at V came to 4 bases and at J to 7 bases, leaving 6 bases not matched to a gene. The CDR3 runs to 13 residues. CDR1 is MGHDK and CDR2 is SYGVNS in the germline V gene.